In this sample, the clone carrying this TCR beta chain turned up once. The record originates from a study of blood T cells in healthy people across ages. With 1 base clipped from V and 4 bases from J, the junction kept 6 bases outside the gene matches. This CDR3 has 16 amino acids. The germline gives CDR1 MGHRA, CDR2 YSYEKL. With a J-beta primer mix and a sample-barcoded 5' primer, a second PCR ran about 7 to 12 cycles. In TCRdb, the 5' RACE reads were re-called with MiXCR into one record per CDR3 protein. The table lists 600,000 to 900,000 distinct CDR3 sequences, 20% to 30% of them singletons. These sequences were also reported in another study, on T cells of mothers and their children.

The receptor comes from a boy aged 5-17 years in good health. This chain links TRBV4-1 with TRBJ2-1; TRBD2 matches 8 bases. The source material was blood. CDR3 sequence: CASSQVPGGRYNEQFF. The CDR3 bases are TGCGCCAGCAGCCAAGTACCGGGGGGGAGGTACAATGAGCAGTTCTTC.